These T cell receptor beta chains were read from a single sample in a study of T-cell memory formation after mild COVID-19. TCRdb fed the 5' RACE reads into MiXCR, producing one record per CDR3 protein. The sample shows some 340,000 distinct CDR3 sequences, around 13% of them seen only once. The material sequenced was PBMCs or a T cell subset sorted from them (not recorded which). The receptors stem from a man younger than 30 who had mild COVID-19 (a few samples of this study predate the infection). Cell type and time point are not known. Both conserved end residues are part of each CDR3. The D gene is left open where the match is weak. Size is omitted from some rows. Given values are once, few, many or a class for expanded clones.

d_gene	j_gene	v_gene	abundance	CDR3aa	CDR3nt
.	TRBJ1-1	TRBV20-1	.	CSARDPPLEAFF	TGCAGTGCTAGAGATCCTCCCCTTGAAGCTTTCTTT
.	TRBJ2-1	TRBV6-2/TRBV6-3	.	CASTWTEYNEQFF	TGTGCCAGCACCTGGACGGAGTACAATGAGCAGTTCTTC
TRBD1	TRBJ2-5	TRBV3-1	.	CASKIQGAGETQYF	TGTGCCAGCAAGATCCAGGGGGCGGGAGAGACCCAGTACTTC
.	TRBJ2-1	TRBV20-1	once	CSARDQEREQFF	TGCAGTGCTAGAGATCAGGAACGAGAGCAGTTCTTC
TRBD1	TRBJ2-7	TRBV25-1	.	CESNHPWDRGHEQYF	TGTGAGTCGAACCACCCATGGGACAGGGGCCACGAGCAGTACTTC
.	TRBJ1-4	TRBV11-2	few	CASRTEIRRGKLFF	TGTGCCAGCCGTACAGAGATACGACGGGGAAAACTGTTTTTT
.	TRBJ2-7	TRBV20-1	few	CSAIEGGGRYEQYF	TGCAGTGCTATAGAGGGAGGGGGCAGGTACGAGCAGTACTTC
TRBD1	TRBJ2-5	TRBV6-2/TRBV6-3	few	CASSSRADRGSGETQYF	TGTGCCAGCAGCTCAAGGGCGGACAGGGGTTCGGGCGAGACCCAGTACTTC
.	TRBJ1-5	TRBV5-1	many	CASSLASGDQPQHF	TGCGCCAGCAGCTTGGCGTCAGGGGATCAGCCCCAGCATTTT
.	TRBJ1-1	TRBV12-3/TRBV12-4	few	CASSPPGYLNTEAFF	TGTGCCAGCAGTCCCCCGGGATACCTTAACACTGAAGCTTTCTTT
TRBD2	TRBJ2-5	TRBV5-1	many	CASSFGSGGPFQETQYF	TGCGCCAGCAGCTTTGGAAGCGGGGGCCCTTTCCAAGAGACCCAGTACTTC
.	TRBJ2-2	TRBV4-3	few	CASSPKGGELFF	TGCGCCAGCAGCCCTAAGGGCGGGGAGCTGTTTTTT
.	TRBJ2-5	TRBV7-2	.	CASSRGQWGETQYF	TGTGCCAGTAGCCGGGGCCAATGGGGGGAGACCCAGTACTTC
.	TRBJ2-5	TRBV7-8	few	CASSPRGGQAQYF	TGTGCCAGCAGCCCAAGGGGGGGGCAGGCCCAGTACTTC
.	TRBJ1-1	TRBV4-2	few	CASSQVRVAEAFF	TGTGCCAGCAGCCAAGTGAGGGTTGCTGAAGCTTTCTTT
TRBD2	TRBJ2-1	TRBV7-2	.	CASSPRAGVQFF	TGTGCCAGCAGCCCCCGGGCGGGGGTGCAGTTCTTC
.	TRBJ2-7	TRBV9	.	CASSVAWQTPYEQYF	TGTGCCAGCAGCGTAGCGTGGCAGACCCCCTACGAGCAGTACTTC
.	TRBJ2-7	TRBV7-9	.	CASSLARRTYEQYF	TGTGCCAGCAGCTTAGCACGCAGAACCTACGAGCAGTACTTC
TRBD2	TRBJ2-3	TRBV4-1	few	CASSQLLAGGWDTQYF	TGCGCCAGCAGCCAACTTCTAGCGGGGGGATGGGATACGCAGTATTTT
.	TRBJ2-5	TRBV5-1	many	CASSRDVRETQYF	TGCGCCAGCAGCCGGGACGTTCGGGAGACCCAGTACTTC
TRBD2	TRBJ2-7	TRBV6-1	.	CASEAGTSGGYEQYF	TGTGCCAGCGAAGCCGGGACTAGCGGGGGCTACGAGCAGTACTTC
.	TRBJ2-5	TRBV2	.	CASSEGSRGGDTQYF	TGTGCCAGCAGTGAAGGGTCCAGGGGTGGGGATACCCAGTACTTC
.	TRBJ1-2	TRBV6-2/TRBV6-3	.	CASSYPDYGGYTF	TGTGCCAGCAGTTACCCTGATTACGGCGGCTACACCTTC
.	TRBJ2-2	TRBV12-3/TRBV12-4	.	CASSDGTGELFF	TGTGCCAGCAGTGACGGGACCGGGGAGCTGTTTTTT
TRBD2	TRBJ2-3	TRBV7-2	.	CASSLVGTNNTQYF	TGTGCCAGCAGCTTAGTGGGGACTAATAATACGCAGTATTTT
TRBD1	TRBJ2-5	TRBV28	few	CASTDTGARETQYF	TGTGCCAGCACTGATACAGGGGCAAGGGAGACCCAGTACTTC
.	TRBJ1-4	TRBV6-6	many	CASSLGGTNEKLFF	TGTGCCAGCAGTTTAGGGGGAACTAATGAAAAACTGTTTTTT
.	TRBJ1-3	TRBV5-1	.	CASSLDNSGNTIYF	TGCGCCAGCAGCTTGGACAACTCTGGAAACACCATATATTTT